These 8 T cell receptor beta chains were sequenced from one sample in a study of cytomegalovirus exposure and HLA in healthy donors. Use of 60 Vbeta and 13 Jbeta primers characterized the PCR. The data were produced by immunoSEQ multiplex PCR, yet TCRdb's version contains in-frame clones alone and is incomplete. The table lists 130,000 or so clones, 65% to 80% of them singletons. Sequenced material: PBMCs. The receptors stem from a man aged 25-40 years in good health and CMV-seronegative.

CDR3 sequence (DNA): TGTGCCAGCAGTCCAGGGGACCTTTATAGGGAGACCCAGTACTTC. It specifies CASSPGDLYRETQYF. The chain recombines TRBV6-1 with TRBJ2-5; the D gene is possibly TRBD1 (6 bases). V was cut by 5 bases and J by 5 bases, with 18 bases left in between. Germline V gene lookup returns CDR1 MNHNS and CDR2 SASEGT. The CDR3 length is 15 residues.

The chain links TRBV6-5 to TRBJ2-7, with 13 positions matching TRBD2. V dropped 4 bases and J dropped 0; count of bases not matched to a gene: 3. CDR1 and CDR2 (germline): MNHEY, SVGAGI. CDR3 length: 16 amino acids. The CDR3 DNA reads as TGTGCCAGCAGTTCTGGGACTAGCGGGGTCTCCTACGAGCAGTACTTC. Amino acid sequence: CASSSGTSGVSYEQYF.

The CDR3 sequence is CASKGETNEKLFF. The CDR3 region has the DNA TGTGCCAGCAAGGGGGAGACAAATGAAAAACTGTTTTTT. This chain links TRBV6-5 with TRBJ1-4, with a tentative D call TRBD1 (6 bases). The CDR3 contains 13 residues. Trimming removed 7 bases at V and 5 bases at J, with 11 bases between. Germline V gene data show CDR1 as MNHEY and CDR2 as SVGAGI.

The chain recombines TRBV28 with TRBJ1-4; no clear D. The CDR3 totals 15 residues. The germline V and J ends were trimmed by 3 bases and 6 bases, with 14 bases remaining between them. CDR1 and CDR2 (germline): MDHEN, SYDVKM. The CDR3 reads CASSFFSGFDEKLFF. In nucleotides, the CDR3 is TGTGCCAGCAGTTTCTTTTCAGGTTTTGATGAAAAACTGTTTTTT.

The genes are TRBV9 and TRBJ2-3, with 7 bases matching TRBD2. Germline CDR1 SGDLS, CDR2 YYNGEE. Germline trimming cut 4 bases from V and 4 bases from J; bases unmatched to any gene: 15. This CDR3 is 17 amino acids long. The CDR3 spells CASSPGGLREGADTQYF. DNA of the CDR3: TGTGCCAGCAGCCCAGGCGGTTTGAGGGAGGGAGCAGATACGCAGTATTTT.

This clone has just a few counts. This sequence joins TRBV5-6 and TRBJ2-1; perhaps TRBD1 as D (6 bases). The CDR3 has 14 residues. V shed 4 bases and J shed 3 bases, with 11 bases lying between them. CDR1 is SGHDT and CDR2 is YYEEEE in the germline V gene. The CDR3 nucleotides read TGTGCCAGCAGCCCGCCACAGGGCTACAATGAGCAGTTCTTC. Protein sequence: CASSPPQGYNEQFF.

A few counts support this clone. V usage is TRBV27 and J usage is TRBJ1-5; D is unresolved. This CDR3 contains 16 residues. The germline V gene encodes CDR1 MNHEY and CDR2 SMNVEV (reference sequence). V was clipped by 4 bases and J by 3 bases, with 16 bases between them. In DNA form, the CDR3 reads TGTGCCAGCAGTTCCACTACCCCCGTGAACAATCAGCCCCAGCATTTT. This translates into CASSSTTPVNNQPQHF.

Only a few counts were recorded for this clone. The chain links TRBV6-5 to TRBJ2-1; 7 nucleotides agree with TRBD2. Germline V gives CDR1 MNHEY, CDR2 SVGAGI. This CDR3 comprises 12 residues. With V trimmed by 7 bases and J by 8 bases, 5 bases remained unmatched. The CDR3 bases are TGTGCCAGCAAGGCGGGGAGGGATGAGCAGTTCTTC. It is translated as CASKAGRDEQFF.